The 3 T cell receptor beta chains in this list originate from one sample, sequenced in a study of shared clonotypes between healthy human individuals. TCRdb keeps only in-frame clones here, not all; method: immunoSEQ multiplex PCR. The table has about 2,100,000 clones, 90% to 95% seen once. Positively selected for CCR7, the CD45RO-negative cells used as naive CD8 cells excluded terminally differentiated effector memory CD45RA+ cells. The specimen sequenced was naive CD8+ T cells from PBMCs. The source is a man younger than 35 in good health. Some clones in this sample may be carry-over from other donors' samples.

The rearrangement links TRBV6-1 to TRBJ1-1, with TRBD1 matching 8 bases. The CDR3 covers 15 residues. The ends lost 4 bases at V and 3 bases at J; junction bases unmatched: 7. CDR1 is MNHNS and CDR2 is SASEGT in the germline V gene. DNA of the CDR3: TGTGCCAGCAGTGCCTACAGGGGGGAGGACACTGAAGCTTTCTTT. This encodes CASSAYRGEDTEAFF.

CDR3 loop: CASSSIWREVEQYF. The CDR3 coding sequence is TGTGCCAGCAGTTCTATCTGGCGGGAGGTCGAGCAGTACTTC. This chain joins TRBV28 and TRBJ2-7; 8 positions match TRBD2. Trimming cost V 4 bases and J 6 bases; bases outside gene matches: 8. Germline V gene lookup returns CDR1 MDHEN and CDR2 SYDVKM. The CDR3 spans 14 residues.

J is TRBJ2-1 and V is TRBV11-2, with D possibly matching TRBD2 (9 bases). The CDR3 is made up of 17 amino acids. Trimming cost V 7 bases and J 1 base, with 20 bases left between them. CDR1 and CDR2 (germline): SGHAT, FQNNGV. CDR3 region: CASMDRALAGSYNEQFF. CDR3 nucleotide sequence: TGTGCCAGCATGGACAGGGCCCTAGCGGGGTCCTACAATGAGCAGTTCTTC.